This T cell receptor (beta chain) was captured in a study of identical twins. TCRdb re-derived calls from the 5' RACE reads in MiXCR, one entry per CDR3 protein. Among about 890,000 distinct CDR3 sequences, approximately 13% were seen once, and the ten largest hold 1.5% to 2%. CDR1 DFQATT and CDR2 SNEGSKA come from the germline V gene (reference sequence). The germline V and J ends were trimmed by 3 bases and 8 bases, with 17 bases remaining between them. The CDR3 extends over 14 amino acids. The same data also went into a second study, on yellow fever vaccine responses in identical twins.

Sequencing input: PBMCs. The rearrangement uses TRBV20-1 and TRBJ2-1; perhaps TRBD2 as D (6 bases). The source of this sequence is a woman in her late teens or twenties in good health. Here the CDR3 reads CSARIREFNHEQFF. The CDR3 nucleotides read TGCAGTGCTAGGATCCGGGAGTTTAACCATGAGCAGTTCTTC.